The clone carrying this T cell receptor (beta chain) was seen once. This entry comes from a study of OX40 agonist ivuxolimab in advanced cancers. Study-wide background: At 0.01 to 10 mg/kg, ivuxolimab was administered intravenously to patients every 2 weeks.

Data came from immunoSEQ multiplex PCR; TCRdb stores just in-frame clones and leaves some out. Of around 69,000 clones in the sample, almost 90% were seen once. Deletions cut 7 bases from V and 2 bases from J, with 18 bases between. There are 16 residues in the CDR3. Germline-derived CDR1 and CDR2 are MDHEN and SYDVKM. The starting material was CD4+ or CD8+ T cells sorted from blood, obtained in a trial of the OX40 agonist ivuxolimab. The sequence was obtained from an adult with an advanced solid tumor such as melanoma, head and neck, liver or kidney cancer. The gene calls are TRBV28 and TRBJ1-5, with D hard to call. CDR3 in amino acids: CASTLWKDDRNQPQHF. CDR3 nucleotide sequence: TGTGCCAGCACACTATGGAAGGACGATCGCAATCAGCCCCAGCATTTT.